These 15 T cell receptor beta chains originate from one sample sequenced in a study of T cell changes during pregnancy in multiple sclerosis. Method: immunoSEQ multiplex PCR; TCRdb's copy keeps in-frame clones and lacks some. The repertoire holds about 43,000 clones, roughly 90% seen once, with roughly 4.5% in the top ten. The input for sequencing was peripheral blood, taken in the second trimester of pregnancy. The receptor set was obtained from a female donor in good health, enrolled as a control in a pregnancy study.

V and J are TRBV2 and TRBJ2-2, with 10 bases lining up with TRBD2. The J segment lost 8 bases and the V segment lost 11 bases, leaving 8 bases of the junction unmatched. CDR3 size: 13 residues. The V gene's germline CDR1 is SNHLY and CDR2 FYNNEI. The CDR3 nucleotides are TGTGCCGATAGGACTAGCGGTACTGGGGAGCTGTTTTTT. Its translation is CADRTSGTGELFF.

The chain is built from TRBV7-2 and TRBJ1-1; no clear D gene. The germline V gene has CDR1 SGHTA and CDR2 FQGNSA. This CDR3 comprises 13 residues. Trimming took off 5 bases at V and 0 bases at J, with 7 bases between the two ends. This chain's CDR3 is CASSPHMNTEAFF. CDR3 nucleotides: TGTGCCAGCAGCCCACACATGAACACTGAAGCTTTCTTT.

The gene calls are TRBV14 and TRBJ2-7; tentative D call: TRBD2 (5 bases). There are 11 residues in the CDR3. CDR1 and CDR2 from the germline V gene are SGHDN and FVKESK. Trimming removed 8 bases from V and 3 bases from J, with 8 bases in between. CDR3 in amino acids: CASGDYYEQYF. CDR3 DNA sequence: TGTGCCAGCGGAGACTACTACGAGCAGTACTTC.

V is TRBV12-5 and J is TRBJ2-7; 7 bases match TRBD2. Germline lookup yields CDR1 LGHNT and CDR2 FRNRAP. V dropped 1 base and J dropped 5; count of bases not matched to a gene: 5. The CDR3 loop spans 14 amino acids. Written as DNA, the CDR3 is TGTGCTAGTGGTTTGGGCGGGAGTGGCGACGAGCAGTACTTC. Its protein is CASGLGGSGDEQYF.

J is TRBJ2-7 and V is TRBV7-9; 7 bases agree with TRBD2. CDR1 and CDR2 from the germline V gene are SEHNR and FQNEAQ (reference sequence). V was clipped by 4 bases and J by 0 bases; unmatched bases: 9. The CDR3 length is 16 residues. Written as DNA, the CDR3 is TGTGCCAGCAGCTCCCGAGGGCGGGAGATCTCCTACGAGCAGTACTTC. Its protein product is CASSSRGREISYEQYF.

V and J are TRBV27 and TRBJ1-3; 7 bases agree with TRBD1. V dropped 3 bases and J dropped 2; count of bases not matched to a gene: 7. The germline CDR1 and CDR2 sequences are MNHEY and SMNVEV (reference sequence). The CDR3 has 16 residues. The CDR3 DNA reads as TGTGCCAGCAGTTTGGGAACAGGGGCGGCTGGAAACACCATATATTTT. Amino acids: CASSLGTGAAGNTIYF.

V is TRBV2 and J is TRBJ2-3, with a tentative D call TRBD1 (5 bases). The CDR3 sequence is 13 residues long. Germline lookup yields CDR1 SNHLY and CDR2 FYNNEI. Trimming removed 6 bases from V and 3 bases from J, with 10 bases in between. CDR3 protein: CASSRRETDTQYF. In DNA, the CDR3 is TGTGCCAGCAGCCGCAGGGAAACAGATACGCAGTATTTT.

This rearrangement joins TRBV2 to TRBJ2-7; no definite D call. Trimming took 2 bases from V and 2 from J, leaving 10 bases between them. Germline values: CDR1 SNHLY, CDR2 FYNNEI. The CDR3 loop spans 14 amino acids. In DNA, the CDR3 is TGTGCCAGCAGTGAAAGACTTACACCCTACGAGCAGTACTTC. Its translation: CASSERLTPYEQYF.

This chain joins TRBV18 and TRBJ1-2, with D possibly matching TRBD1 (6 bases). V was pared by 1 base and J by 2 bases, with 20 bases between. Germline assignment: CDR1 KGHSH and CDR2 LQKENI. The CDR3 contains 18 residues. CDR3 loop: CASSPLSGDPKPNYGYTF. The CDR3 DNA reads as TGTGCCAGCTCACCACTCTCAGGGGACCCAAAGCCCAACTATGGCTACACCTTC.

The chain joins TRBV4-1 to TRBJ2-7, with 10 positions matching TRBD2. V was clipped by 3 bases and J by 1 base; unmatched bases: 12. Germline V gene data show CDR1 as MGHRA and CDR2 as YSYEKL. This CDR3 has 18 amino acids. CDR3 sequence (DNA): TGCGCCAGCAGCCAGGACCCACCGGGACTAGCGAATTCCTACGAGCAGTACTTC. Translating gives CASSQDPPGLANSYEQYF.

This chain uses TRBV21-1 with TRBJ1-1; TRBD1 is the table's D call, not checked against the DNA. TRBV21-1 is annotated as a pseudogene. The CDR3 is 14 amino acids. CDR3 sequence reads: CASSKAQGHTEAFF. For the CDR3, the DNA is TGTGCCAGCAGCAAAGCGCAGGGGCACACTGAAGCTTTCTTT.

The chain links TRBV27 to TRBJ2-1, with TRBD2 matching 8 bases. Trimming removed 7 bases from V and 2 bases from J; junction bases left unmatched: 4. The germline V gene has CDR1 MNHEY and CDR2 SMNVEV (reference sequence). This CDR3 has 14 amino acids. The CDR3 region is CASNGGGTYNEQFF. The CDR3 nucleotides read TGTGCCAGCAACGGGGGGGGGACCTACAATGAGCAGTTCTTC.

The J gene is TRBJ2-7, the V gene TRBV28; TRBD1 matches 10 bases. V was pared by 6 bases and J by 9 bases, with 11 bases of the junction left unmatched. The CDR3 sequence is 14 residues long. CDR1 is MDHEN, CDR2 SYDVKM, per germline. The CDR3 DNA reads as TGTGCCAGCAGGACCGGGACAGGGGTCTCCCGGCAGTACTTC. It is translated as CASRTGTGVSRQYF. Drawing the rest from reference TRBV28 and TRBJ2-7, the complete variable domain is DVKVTQSSRYLVKRTGEKVFLECVQDMDHENMFWYRQDPGLGLRLIYFSYDVKMKEKGDIPEGYSVSREKKERFSLILESASTNQTSMYLCASRTGTGVSRQYFGPGTRLTVT.

The chain's CDR3 is CASSTQTGSVYGYTF. The DNA for the CDR3 is TGTGCCAGTAGTACCCAGACAGGATCCGTCTATGGCTACACCTTC. The chain recombines TRBV19 with TRBJ1-2; maybe TRBD1 (6 bases). V gave up 4 bases and J gave up 4 bases, with 16 bases separating them. Germline V lookup: CDR1 LNHDA, CDR2 SQIVND (reference sequence). CDR3 length equals 15 residues.

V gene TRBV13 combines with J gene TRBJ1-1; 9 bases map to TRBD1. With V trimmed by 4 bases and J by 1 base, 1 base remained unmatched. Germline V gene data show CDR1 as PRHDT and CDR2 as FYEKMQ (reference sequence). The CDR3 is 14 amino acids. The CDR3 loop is CASSWGQGNTEAFF. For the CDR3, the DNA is TGTGCCAGCAGCTGGGGACAGGGGAACACTGAAGCTTTCTTT.